The 28 T cell receptor beta chains given below trace back to one sample, sequenced in a study of HIV-infected children after antiretroviral therapy interruption. The TCR library was built from RNA with a 3' RACE protocol and unique molecular identifiers. MiXCR, run by TCRdb on the 3' RACE reads, gives a single entry per CDR3 protein. The sample has approximately 15,000 distinct CDR3 sequences; 3% to 3.5% are singletons. Treatment denoted: PENTA 11 planned treatment interruption arm or continuous ART arm. The specimen comprised CD45RO+ CD8+ T cells from PBMCs, pooled from several time points, sampled from a donor given antiretroviral therapy, either interrupted or continuous. This sample's subset: memory CD8+ CD45RO+ CD45RA- T cells. These receptors originate from a pool of human donors with HIV.

This clonotype was counted at least ten times. The gene calls are TRBV4-1 and TRBJ2-7, with D maybe TRBD1 (5 bases). The CDR3 runs to 24 residues. Germline CDR1 reads MGHRA; CDR2 reads YSYEKL. Trimming took 3 bases from V and 5 from J, leaving 44 bases between them. The chain's CDR3 is CASSHVWEINGIWGQDRDRDEQYF. The CDR3 region has the DNA TGCGCCAGCAGCCATGTATGGGAAATCAATGGGATATGGGGCCAGGATCGCGATCGGGACGAGCAGTACTTC.

Ten or more counts support this clonotype. The chain carries TRBV2 and TRBJ2-1, with TRBD2 matching 8 bases. This CDR3 is built from 13 residues. V lost 4 bases and J lost 7; bases outside the gene matches: 3. CDR1 and CDR2 from the germline V gene are SNHLY and FYNNEI. The CDR3 protein is CASSGLAPNEQFF. Here the CDR3 DNA reads TGTGCCAGCAGTGGACTAGCGCCGAATGAGCAGTTCTTC.

This clonotype was observed at least ten times. V is TRBV7-9 and J is TRBJ1-2, with TRBD1 matching 7 bases. Per the germline V gene, CDR1 is SEHNR and CDR2 is FQNEAQ (reference sequence). The V and J ends lost 8 bases and 3 bases, in that order; junction bases with no gene match: 9. This CDR3 contains 14 residues. For the CDR3, the DNA is TGTGCCAGCGAGGACAGGACGGCGGACTATGGCTACACCTTC. This translates into CASEDRTADYGYTF.

This clonotype was recorded many times. V usage is TRBV2 and J usage is TRBJ1-5; D is unresolved. Germline V gene lookup returns CDR1 SNHLY and CDR2 FYNNEI. V lost 2 bases and J lost 3, with 11 bases in between. This CDR3 contains 15 residues. The CDR3 bases are TGTGCCAGCAGTGAAAACAGAAGAACCAATCAGCCCCAGCATTTT. Protein sequence: CASSENRRTNQPQHF.

This clonotype was detected many times. The chain combines TRBV7-4 with TRBJ2-2, with 7 bases identical to TRBD1. Germline V gene sequence: CDR1 SGHVT, CDR2 SQSDAQ. Trimming cost V 1 base and J 0 bases; bases outside gene matches: 11. This CDR3 comprises 19 residues. CDR3 nucleotides: TGTGCCAGCAGCTTAGGAGGTACCGAGACAGGGCCGAACACCGGGGAGCTGTTTTTT. Amino acids: CASSLGGTETGPNTGELFF.

This clonotype was observed many times. The chain's CDR3 is CASSYGGARSTDTQYF. The CDR3 DNA sequence: TGTGCCAGCAGTTATGGGGGGGCCCGGAGCACAGATACGCAGTATTTT. This chain uses TRBV6-6 with TRBJ2-3; maybe TRBD2 (7 bases). CDR3 length: 16 amino acids. V lost 3 bases and J lost 0, with 13 bases in between. The germline V gene encodes CDR1 MNHNY and CDR2 SVGAGI (reference sequence).

This clonotype was found many times. The V gene is TRBV28, the J gene TRBJ2-5; 7 positions agree with TRBD1. J gave up 1 base and V 6 bases, and 11 bases lay outside the gene matches. Per germline, CDR1 MDHEN and CDR2 SYDVKM. The CDR3 is made up of 16 amino acids. CDR3 DNA: TGTGCCAGCAGCCCAATCTTACAGGGGTTCCAAGAGACCCAGTACTTC. Its protein is CASSPILQGFQETQYF.

This clonotype was detected many times. The chain is built from TRBV6-5 and TRBJ2-3; D could derive from TRBD1 or TRBD2 (6 bases each). The CDR3 length is 15 residues. Germline V CDR1 and CDR2: MNHEY, SVGAGI. V lost 6 bases and J 4 bases, leaving 17 bases between the germline ends. The DNA of the CDR3 is TGTGCCAGCAGCACAGGGAGGAGCAACGCAGATACGCAGTATTTT. As protein: CASSTGRSNADTQYF.

This clonotype occurred many times. This chain connects TRBV6-5 to TRBJ1-1, with unresolved D. V gave up 0 bases and J gave up 6 bases, with 14 bases separating them. Germline CDR1 reads MNHEY; CDR2 reads SVGAGI. The CDR3 sequence is 15 residues long. This CDR3 reads CASSYSGDPAPEAFF. The CDR3 nucleotides read TGTGCCAGCAGTTACTCAGGAGACCCAGCCCCTGAAGCTTTCTTT.

This clonotype was observed many times. The V gene is TRBV28, the J gene TRBJ1-5; no clear D gene. This CDR3 region has 12 residues. The V and J ends lost 8 bases and 9 bases respectively, with 14 bases between them. The germline V gene has CDR1 MDHEN and CDR2 SYDVKM. In nucleotides, the CDR3 is TGTGCCAGCGTCTCTCAGCGGGGGCCCCAGCATTTT. Protein: CASVSQRGPQHF.

This clonotype was detected many times. The V call is TRBV28, the J call TRBJ1-1, with D uncertain. This CDR3 comprises 15 residues. The germline CDR1 and CDR2 sequences are MDHEN and SYDVKM. Trimming pared 8 bases from V and 7 bases from J, leaving 23 bases between. CDR3 loop: CASSRRAEPDHEAFF. The CDR3 nucleotides read TGTGCCAGCTCCAGACGGGCAGAACCCGACCATGAAGCTTTCTTT.

The V gene is TRBV4-3, the J gene TRBJ1-1, with 9 bases fitting TRBD1. V lost 1 base, J lost 4 bases, and 10 bases stayed unmatched. The germline V gene encodes CDR1 LGHNA and CDR2 YSLEER. The CDR3 has 17 residues. The CDR3 region is CASSQGRLRQGGTEAFF. The CDR3 DNA follows: TGCGCCAGCAGCCAAGGACGTCTCCGACAGGGGGGCACTGAAGCTTTCTTT.

By share of the sample, this clonotype is large. The chain combines TRBV28 with TRBJ2-2; D is unresolved. This CDR3 comprises 13 residues. V lost 5 bases, J lost 6 bases, and 10 bases lay in between. Germline-derived CDR1 and CDR2 are MDHEN and SYDVKM. Here the CDR3 reads CASSGLPAGELFF. In nucleotides, the CDR3 is TGTGCCAGCAGTGGCCTCCCGGCCGGGGAGCTGTTTTTT.

There are many counts of this clonotype. The gene calls are TRBV11-2 and TRBJ2-7; D is undetermined. V shed 8 bases and J shed 1 base, with 12 bases lying between them. Germline V gives CDR1 SGHAT, CDR2 FQNNGV. The CDR3 contains 13 residues. The CDR3 here is CASLVVMSYEQYF. In DNA, the CDR3 is TGTGCCAGCTTAGTAGTTATGTCCTACGAGCAGTACTTC.

This clonotype was counted only a few times. V is TRBV7-9 and J is TRBJ1-1, with a possible D match to TRBD1 (6 bases). Trimming took 6 bases from V and 5 from J, leaving 16 bases between them. The CDR3 runs to 14 residues. Germline assignment: CDR1 SEHNR and CDR2 FQNEAQ (reference sequence). CDR3 sequence: CASRPEGGRTEAFF. For the CDR3, the DNA is TGTGCCAGCAGACCTGAGGGGGGTCGGACTGAAGCTTTCTTT.

This clonotype was counted ten times or more. This chain uses TRBV6-2 or TRBV6-3 with TRBJ2-2; D is tentatively TRBD1 or TRBD2 (5 bases each). The CDR3 spans 16 residues. Germline V lookup: CDR1 MNHEY, CDR2 SVGEGT. Trimming took off 6 bases at V and 7 bases at J, with 21 bases between the two ends. The CDR3 DNA is TGTGCCAGCAGAACATCACTAGGGGCTACGGGCGGGGAGCTGTTTTTT. It encodes CASRTSLGATGGELFF.

This clonotype has a count of ten or more. This chain's CDR3 is CASSNGYTF. CDR3 DNA: TGTGCCAGCAGTAATGGCTACACCTTC. V gene TRBV2 combines with J gene TRBJ1-2; D is undetermined. Germline CDR1 reads SNHLY; CDR2 reads FYNNEI. The CDR3 length is 9 residues. V lost 5 bases and J 6 bases, leaving 1 base between the germline ends.

In this sample, this clonotype is medium-sized. V is TRBV6-2 or TRBV6-3 and J is TRBJ2-2; D may be TRBD2 (6 bases). The CDR3 extends over 14 amino acids. V gave up 6 bases and J gave up 3 bases, with 11 bases separating them. Germline V lookup: CDR1 MNHEY, CDR2 SVGEGT. The CDR3, as DNA: TGTGCCAGCAGGCCACCGGGGGACACCGGGGAGCTGTTTTTT. Encoded protein: CASRPPGDTGELFF.

This clonotype was recorded at least ten times. The chain recombines TRBV28 with TRBJ2-7; either TRBD1 or TRBD2 may supply D (5 bases each). The V end lost 2 bases, the J end lost 5 bases, and 10 bases lay between the germline ends. CDR1 MDHEN and CDR2 SYDVKM come from the germline V gene. The CDR3 loop spans 13 amino acids. The CDR3 region is CASSLGRGHEQYF. In DNA, the CDR3 is TGTGCCAGCAGTTTAGGAAGGGGACACGAGCAGTACTTC.

This clonotype was seen repeatedly, ten times or more. V usage is TRBV3-1 and J usage is TRBJ2-5; D gene unclear. CDR1 and CDR2 (germline): LGHDT, YNNKEL (reference sequence). Trimming removed 0 bases from V and 5 bases from J, with 10 bases in between. The CDR3 has 14 amino acids. Here the CDR3 reads CASSQDRAVETQYF. The CDR3 coding sequence is TGTGCCAGCAGCCAAGATAGGGCGGTTGAGACCCAGTACTTC.

This clonotype was seen many times. The chain recombines TRBV6-4 with TRBJ2-2, with D possibly matching TRBD1 (5 bases). Germline CDR1 and CDR2: MRHNA and SNTAGT. Trimming removed 2 bases from V and 1 base from J, with 5 bases in between. The CDR3 runs to 14 residues. In DNA, the CDR3 is TGTGCCAGCAGTGACGGACAGAACACCGGGGAGCTGTTTTTT. Translation: CASSDGQNTGELFF.

This clonotype was observed a handful of times. The V call is TRBV6-2 or TRBV6-3, the J call TRBJ1-5; possible D gene TRBD1, 5 bases. Per the germline V gene, CDR1 is MNHEY and CDR2 is SVGEGT. V lost 2 bases, J lost 6 bases, and 14 bases lay in between. The CDR3 totals 15 residues. The chain's CDR3 is CASSYGQGFRQPQHF. The CDR3 coding sequence is TGTGCCAGCAGTTACGGGCAGGGCTTTCGTCAGCCCCAGCATTTT.

The table lists this clonotype with many counts. CDR3 sequence (DNA): TGTGCCAGCAGCTTATTGCCCTCCCCTTACGAGCAGTACTTC. The encoded protein is CASSLLPSPYEQYF. The chain recombines TRBV5-6 with TRBJ2-7; D is ambiguous. Trimming removed 2 bases at V and 4 bases at J, with 13 bases between. Per the germline V gene, CDR1 is SGHDT and CDR2 is YYEEEE. The CDR3 extends over 14 amino acids.

This clonotype showed up many times. The chain has TRBV29-1 and TRBJ2-7; TRBD1 might be the D (5 bases). With 7 bases removed from V and 2 bases from J, the gap between germline ends came to 12 bases. CDR1 SQVTM and CDR2 ANQGSEA come from the germline V gene. This CDR3 is built from 12 residues. The CDR3 loop is CSARAQTYEQYF. The CDR3 DNA reads as TGCAGCGCCAGGGCCCAAACCTACGAGCAGTACTTC.

The rearrangement uses TRBV5-5 and TRBJ2-7; no clear D gene. Trimming removed 2 bases at V and 2 bases at J, with 23 bases between. Looked up from germline, CDR1 is SGHKS and CDR2 is YYEKEE (reference sequence). The CDR3 is 18 residues long. The CDR3 nucleotides are TGTGCCAGCAGCTTTTCTTTCTTGCCAGTGACCGATACCTACGAGCAGTACTTC. This encodes CASSFSFLPVTDTYEQYF.

This clonotype was seen many times. This rearrangement joins TRBV10-3 to TRBJ2-3, with D perhaps matching TRBD1 or TRBD2 (5 bases each). Germline lookup yields CDR1 ENHRY and CDR2 SYGVKD. There are 15 residues in the CDR3. V lost 3 bases, J lost 2 bases, and 12 bases lay in between. The CDR3 DNA reads as TGTGCCATCAGTGAAGGGGACGGCCTCACAGATACGCAGTATTTT. Translating it yields CAISEGDGLTDTQYF.

This clonotype showed up many times. The rearrangement joins TRBV6-1 to TRBJ2-7; TRBD1 might be the D (5 bases). Trimming took 8 bases from V and 2 from J, leaving 13 bases between them. Germline V gene lookup returns CDR1 MNHNS and CDR2 SASEGT. The CDR3 contains 13 residues. CDR3 protein: CASADREPYEQYF. The CDR3 DNA is TGTGCCAGCGCCGACAGAGAGCCCTACGAGCAGTACTTC.

The chain employs TRBV9 and TRBJ2-3, with D possibly being TRBD1 (5 bases). The V gene lost 3 bases and the J gene lost 3 bases, with 5 bases spanning the gap. Germline V gene sequence: CDR1 SGDLS, CDR2 YYNGEE. The CDR3 runs to 12 residues. The CDR3 nucleotides read TGTGCCAGCAGCGGGACAACAGATACGCAGTATTTT. Its translation: CASSGTTDTQYF.